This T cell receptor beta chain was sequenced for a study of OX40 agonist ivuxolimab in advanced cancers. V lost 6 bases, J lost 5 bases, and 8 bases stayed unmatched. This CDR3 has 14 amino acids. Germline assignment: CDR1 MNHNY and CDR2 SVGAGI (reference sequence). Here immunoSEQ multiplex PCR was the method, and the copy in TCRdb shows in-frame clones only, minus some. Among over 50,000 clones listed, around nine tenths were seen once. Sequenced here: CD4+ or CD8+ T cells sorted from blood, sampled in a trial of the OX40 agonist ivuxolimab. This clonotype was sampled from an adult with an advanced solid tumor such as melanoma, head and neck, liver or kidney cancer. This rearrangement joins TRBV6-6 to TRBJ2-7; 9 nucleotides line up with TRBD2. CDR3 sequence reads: CASRILAGRNEQYF. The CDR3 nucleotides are TGTGCCAGCAGGATCCTAGCGGGACGGAACGAGCAGTACTTC.